This T cell receptor beta chain was observed in a study of cytotoxic CD8 clonotypes in ibrutinib-treated CLL. Regarding the study as a whole: Baseline levels were approached again at progression, after clonality had risen at ibrutinib response.

The repertoire was sequenced with immunoSEQ multiplex PCR; TCRdb's copy has only in-frame clones and lacks some. The sample has around 140,000 clones, about 78% seen once. This clone showed up just once. Antigen unknown. The V end was cut by 2 bases, the J end by 5 bases, with 18 bases between. The V gene's germline CDR1 is SGHAT and CDR2 FQNNGV. There are 16 residues in the CDR3. The chain joins TRBV11-2 to TRBJ2-5, with D perhaps TRBD2 (5 bases). The source is a human donor with chronic lymphocytic leukemia. Sequenced material: PBMCs, taken after 24 months of ibrutinib treatment. CDR3 coding DNA: TGTGCCAGCAGCTTAAAGGTCGGGCCGGAGGTCGAGACCCAGTACTTC. Translation gives CASSLKVGPEVETQYF.